This TCR beta chain derives from a study of early T cells in non-severe SARS-CoV-2 infection. Study-level information: Unpaired chains resulted from sequencing bulk RNA of unsorted whole blood.

The study's findings and limits: The study's VDJdb matching favored anti-spike CD8 responses and missed private and CD4 specificities.

This clonotype was seen many times. Its specificity is unknown. Individual cDNA molecules each received unique molecular identifiers attached to them. From the 5' RACE reads, TCRdb called clonotypes with MiXCR, one entry per CDR3 protein. Here the sample spans tens of thousands of distinct CDR3 sequences, more than 6.5% being singletons. Germline CDR1 LGHDT, CDR2 YNNKEL (reference sequence). CDR3 length: 15 residues. V lost 8 bases to trimming and J lost 7 bases; unmatched junction nucleotides: 13. The receptor's source is an adult who was a healthcare worker with PCR-confirmed SARS-CoV-2 infection or an uninfected control (not recorded which). V is TRBV3-1 and J is TRBJ2-7; the match to TRBD1 covers 11 bases. Material: whole blood. The CDR3 sequence: CASSTRGTGGIEQYF. For the CDR3, the DNA is TGTGCCAGCTCTACACGAGGGACAGGGGGGATTGAGCAGTACTTC.